Listed below are T cell receptor beta chains from one sample, sequenced in a study of cytomegalovirus exposure and HLA in healthy donors. Produced via immunoSEQ multiplex PCR; TCRdb's table is partial and in-frame only. The table lists approximately 100,000 clones, 73% of them singletons, with approximately 8.4% in the top ten. The sample taken for sequencing was PBMCs. Receptors originate from a man aged 35-49 years in good health and CMV-seronegative. CDR3s include the opening cysteine and the closing phenylalanine or tryptophan. D genes are given only for firm matches. A clone size is listed for some rows: how often the clone was seen (once, few, many), or a class if it is expanded.

j_gene: TRBJ1-2; v_gene: TRBV4-3; abundance: NA; d_gene: TRBD1; CDR3nt: TGCGCCAGCAGCCTAACGGACAGGGGCGAATCATTTAACTATGGCTACACCTTC; CDR3aa: CASSLTDRGESFNYGYTF
j_gene: TRBJ1-4; v_gene: TRBV15; abundance: NA; d_gene: NA; CDR3nt: TGTGCCACCAGCCCCCTGATGTCACGGGAAAAACTGTTTTTT; CDR3aa: CATSPLMSREKLFF
j_gene: TRBJ2-4; v_gene: TRBV6-6; abundance: few; d_gene: NA; CDR3nt: TGTGCCGTTACCCAGGGGCTTCTAGCCAAAAACATTCAGTACTTC; CDR3aa: CAVTQGLLAKNIQYF
j_gene: TRBJ1-3; v_gene: TRBV14; abundance: NA; d_gene: NA; CDR3nt: TGTGCCAGCAGCGCGGGTGGAAACACCATATATTTT; CDR3aa: CASSAGGNTIYF
j_gene: TRBJ1-1; v_gene: TRBV5-1; abundance: few; d_gene: TRBD1; CDR3nt: TGCGCCAGCAGTTCACAGGGGGCAGGAACTGAAGCTTTCTTT; CDR3aa: CASSSQGAGTEAFF
j_gene: TRBJ1-2; v_gene: TRBV19; abundance: NA; d_gene: NA; CDR3nt: TGTGCCAGTAGAACCAGGGTCGATGGCTACACCTTC; CDR3aa: CASRTRVDGYTF
j_gene: TRBJ2-3; v_gene: TRBV7-9; abundance: NA; d_gene: TRBD2; CDR3nt: TGTGCCAGCAGCCCTAGGGGCGGGGGGGCCACAGATACGCAGTATTTT; CDR3aa: CASSPRGGGATDTQYF
j_gene: TRBJ2-1; v_gene: TRBV7-3; abundance: NA; d_gene: TRBD2; CDR3nt: TGTGCCAGCAGCTTAGCGGGGGGGCCAGTTGGTGAGCAGTTCTTC; CDR3aa: CASSLAGGPVGEQFF
j_gene: TRBJ1-2; v_gene: TRBV7-2; abundance: NA; d_gene: NA; CDR3nt: TGTGCCACCGGGCTAGGGGGAGTTCATGGCTACACCTTC; CDR3aa: CATGLGGVHGYTF
j_gene: TRBJ2-3; v_gene: TRBV6-5; abundance: NA; d_gene: NA; CDR3nt: TGTGCCAGCAGCCACCGCGACGTGGGGCCAGATACGCAGTATTTT; CDR3aa: CASSHRDVGPDTQYF
j_gene: TRBJ2-3; v_gene: TRBV7-2; abundance: NA; d_gene: NA; CDR3nt: TGTGCCAGCCGACCCCTGGGAGGCACAGATACGCAGTATTTT; CDR3aa: CASRPLGGTDTQYF
j_gene: TRBJ1-2; v_gene: TRBV2; abundance: NA; d_gene: TRBD1; CDR3nt: TGTGCCAGCAGTGCGACAGGGTTCTATGGCTACACCTTC; CDR3aa: CASSATGFYGYTF
j_gene: TRBJ1-4; v_gene: TRBV15; abundance: NA; d_gene: NA; CDR3nt: TGTGCCACCAGCAAAGAATCGAGACTGAAACTAACAGGGTCAGATGAAAAACTGTTTTTT; CDR3aa: CATSKESRLKLTGSDEKLFF
j_gene: TRBJ2-3; v_gene: TRBV23-1; abundance: NA; d_gene: TRBD1; CDR3nt: TGCGCCAGCAGTCACCCTTCTCGCAGGGACAGGGGTAATACGCAGTATTTT; CDR3aa: CASSHPSRRDRGNTQYF
j_gene: TRBJ2-5; v_gene: TRBV7-3; abundance: once; d_gene: TRBD2; CDR3nt: TGTGCCAGCAGCCCAGGGACTAGCAGTCAAGAGACCCAGTACTTC; CDR3aa: CASSPGTSSQETQYF
j_gene: TRBJ1-5; v_gene: TRBV6-6; abundance: few; d_gene: NA; CDR3nt: TGTGCCAGCAGTACAACCCAGGGAAATCAGCCCCAGCATTTT; CDR3aa: CASSTTQGNQPQHF
j_gene: TRBJ1-1; v_gene: TRBV6-5; abundance: NA; d_gene: TRBD1; CDR3nt: TGTGCCAGCAGTAGGGACAGGGGGTGGGCTGAAGCTTTCTTT; CDR3aa: CASSRDRGWAEAFF
j_gene: TRBJ2-7; v_gene: TRBV19; abundance: NA; d_gene: NA; CDR3nt: TGTGCCAGTAGTACGCAGACTGGGGAGCAGTACTTC; CDR3aa: CASSTQTGEQYF
j_gene: TRBJ2-2; v_gene: TRBV23-1; abundance: NA; d_gene: TRBD2; CDR3nt: TGCGCCAGCAGTCAAGGGGGGGGAACGAACACCGGGGAGCTGTTTTTT; CDR3aa: CASSQGGGTNTGELFF
j_gene: TRBJ1-1; v_gene: TRBV10-3; abundance: few; d_gene: NA; CDR3nt: TGTGCCATCAGTGGCAGGGGAGACACTGAAGCTTTCTTT; CDR3aa: CAISGRGDTEAFF
j_gene: TRBJ2-3; v_gene: TRBV9; abundance: NA; d_gene: TRBD2; CDR3nt: TGTGCCAGCAGCTCCACCCCAGCGGGGGGCTCAGATACGCAGTATTTT; CDR3aa: CASSSTPAGGSDTQYF
j_gene: TRBJ2-3; v_gene: TRBV15; abundance: few; d_gene: TRBD2; CDR3nt: TGTGCCACCAGCCCCCGTCTAGCGGAGGGAGATACGCAGTATTTT; CDR3aa: CATSPRLAEGDTQYF
j_gene: TRBJ1-1; v_gene: TRBV4-2; abundance: few; d_gene: TRBD1; CDR3nt: TGTGCCAGCAGCCAAGAGATTGGGACAGGGGCTTTCGCTGAAGCTTTCTTT; CDR3aa: CASSQEIGTGAFAEAFF
j_gene: TRBJ2-7; v_gene: TRBV7-9; abundance: once; d_gene: TRBD2; CDR3nt: TGTGCCAGCAGCTTAGTTGCGGGGGGGACCTACGAGCAGTACTTC; CDR3aa: CASSLVAGGTYEQYF
j_gene: TRBJ1-2; v_gene: TRBV7-2; abundance: NA; d_gene: NA; CDR3nt: TGTGCCAGCTCTTCCGGCCGGTCTAGGGGCTATGGCTACACCTTC; CDR3aa: CASSSGRSRGYGYTF
j_gene: TRBJ2-7; v_gene: TRBV2; abundance: once; d_gene: NA; CDR3nt: TGTGCCAGCGGAGCCGGGGGGCTCGAGACCTACGAGCAGTACTTC; CDR3aa: CASGAGGLETYEQYF
j_gene: TRBJ2-7; v_gene: TRBV28; abundance: NA; d_gene: NA; CDR3nt: TGTGCCAGCAGCCCCTTGGACCCCGGGAACGAGCAGTACTTC; CDR3aa: CASSPLDPGNEQYF
j_gene: TRBJ2-5; v_gene: TRBV5-6; abundance: NA; d_gene: NA; CDR3nt: TGTGCCAGCAGCTCCGGTAGAGGGTTGGAGACCCAGTACTTC; CDR3aa: CASSSGRGLETQYF
j_gene: TRBJ2-7; v_gene: TRBV19; abundance: NA; d_gene: TRBD1; CDR3nt: TGTGCCAGTAGTTCTCCGGGACAGATCTACGAGCAGTACTTC; CDR3aa: CASSSPGQIYEQYF
j_gene: TRBJ1-5; v_gene: TRBV27; abundance: NA; d_gene: NA; CDR3nt: TGTGCCAGCAGGGCAGGGGTACACAATCAGCCCCAGCATTTT; CDR3aa: CASRAGVHNQPQHF
j_gene: TRBJ2-7; v_gene: TRBV5-4; abundance: NA; d_gene: TRBD1; CDR3nt: TGTGCCAGCAGCTTGGCCGGGACAGGGAACCACGAGCAGTACTTC; CDR3aa: CASSLAGTGNHEQYF
j_gene: TRBJ2-7; v_gene: TRBV5-4; abundance: once; d_gene: TRBD1; CDR3nt: TGTGCCAGCAGCGGCGGACAGGGCTTTGTCTACGAGCAGTACTTC; CDR3aa: CASSGGQGFVYEQYF
j_gene: TRBJ2-2; v_gene: TRBV18; abundance: once; d_gene: NA; CDR3nt: TGTGCCAGCTCGCGCGGGACAGCACGTAACACCGGGGAGCTGTTTTTT; CDR3aa: CASSRGTARNTGELFF